This TCR beta chain emerged from a study of technical replicates of blood from several donors. Libraries were prepared by immunoSEQ multiplex PCR; TCRdb keeps only in-frame clonotypes and omits some of them. Of tens of thousands of clones listed, approximately 91% were seen once; the top ten hold under 0.5%. The CDR3 covers 14 residues. Trimming left V 2 bases short and J 0 bases short, with 7 bases between. Germline V lookup: CDR1 SEHNR, CDR2 FQNEAQ (reference sequence). This TCR came from a human donor in good health. Sequencing was done on a sample of T cells isolated from PBMCs. The genes are TRBV7-9 and TRBJ1-1, with no clear D. Here the CDR3 reads CASSLPYLNTEAFF. The CDR3 nucleotides are TGTGCCAGCAGCTTACCGTATCTGAACACTGAAGCTTTCTTT. The variable domain in full, with the rest retrieved from reference TRBV7-9 and TRBJ1-1, is DTGVSQNPRHKITKRGQNVTFRCDPISEHNRLYWYRQTLGQGPEFLTYFQNEAQLEKSRLLSDRFSAERPKGSFSTLEIQRTEQGDSAMYLCASSLPYLNTEAFFGQGTRLTVV.